Listed below are T cell receptor beta chains from one sample, sequenced in a study of blood T cell repertoires in COVID-19. Clones were sequenced by immunoSEQ multiplex PCR, and TCRdb holds only the in-frame ones, with some missing. The table has roughly 120,000 clones, approximately 90% seen once. Sequenced input: peripheral blood. These receptor sequences come from a woman aged 50 to 60 with acute or convalescent COVID-19. The CDR3 runs from the conserved cysteine through the conserved F or W. The D gene is left open where the match is weak. Clone size is given for some rows only: seen once, a few or many times, or a class if the clone is expanded.

abundance | j_gene | d_gene | v_gene | CDR3nt | CDR3aa
. | TRBJ1-4 | . | TRBV3-1/TRBV3-2 | TGTGCCAGCAGCAAGACCGAGGGGGCAACTAATGAAAAACTGTTTTTT | CASSKTEGATNEKLFF
. | TRBJ1-6 | . | TRBV2 | TGTGCCAGCAGCCAAACAGCAAATAATTCACCCCTCCACTTT | CASSQTANNSPLHF
. | TRBJ2-7 | . | TRBV5-1 | TGCGCCAGCAGCTGGAAGACGGGCTCCTACGAGCAGTACTTC | CASSWKTGSYEQYF
. | TRBJ1-2 | . | TRBV9 | TGTGCCAGCAGCGTAGGGAATCGGGTGCCCCCGAACTATGGCTACACCTTC | CASSVGNRVPPNYGYTF
once | TRBJ1-1 | . | TRBV5-5 | TGTGCCAGCAGCCAGGACAGATACACTGAAGCTTTCTTT | CASSQDRYTEAFF
. | TRBJ2-2 | . | TRBV12-3/TRBV12-4 | TGTGCCAGCAAGAGATTCGACACCGGGGAGCTGTTTTTT | CASKRFDTGELFF
. | TRBJ2-2 | . | TRBV5-1 | TGCGCCAGCAGCTTTCGGGAGAACACCGGGGAGCTGTTTTTT | CASSFRENTGELFF
. | TRBJ1-1 | . | TRBV19 | TGTGCCAGTAGTATCCAGAGAGGTAACACTGAAGCTTTCTTT | CASSIQRGNTEAFF
. | TRBJ1-6 | . | TRBV14 | TGTGCCAGCAGCTTACAGGGACCACCCCTCCACTTT | CASSLQGPPLHF
. | TRBJ1-2 | TRBD1 | TRBV5-1 | TGCGCCAGCAGCTTAAGGACAGGGAACTATGGCTACACCTTC | CASSLRTGNYGYTF
. | TRBJ2-7 | . | TRBV19 | TGTGCCAGTACCCCAACAGGTCTTGGGGCCTACGAGCAGTACTTC | CASTPTGLGAYEQYF
. | TRBJ2-1 | . | TRBV5-4 | TGTGCCAGCAGAACGGACAGAAGCTCCTACAATGAGCAGTTCTTC | CASRTDRSSYNEQFF
. | TRBJ1-2 | TRBD1 | TRBV11-3 | TGTGCCAGCAGCCCTCGCAACCGGGACAGGGAAAGGAATAACTATGGCTACACCTTC | CASSPRNRDRERNNYGYTF
. | TRBJ1-4 | . | TRBV4-3 | TGCGCCAGCAGCCAACGGGGTCAAGAAAAACTGTTTTTT | CASSQRGQEKLFF
. | TRBJ2-1 | TRBD2 | TRBV6-2/TRBV6-3 | TGTGCCAGCAGTTACCCGACTAGCGGGAGGGCCAATGAGCAGTTCTTC | CASSYPTSGRANEQFF
. | TRBJ1-2 | TRBD1 | TRBV5-6 | TGTGCCAGCAGCGTACGACTGACAGGGGGCAAGAATGGCTACACCTTC | CASSVRLTGGKNGYTF
. | TRBJ2-1 | TRBD2 | TRBV27 | TGTGCCAGCAGTTTCTGGCGGGGGGTCGACAATGAGCAGTTCTTC | CASSFWRGVDNEQFF
. | TRBJ1-2 | TRBD1 | TRBV6-1 | TGTGCCAGCAGGGAAGGGCCGGGACAGAAAGCCTCTGAGGGCTACACCTTC | CASREGPGQKASEGYTF
. | TRBJ2-7 | . | TRBV18 | TGTGCCAGCTCACCGGTGAGGGCCTACGAGCAGTACTTC | CASSPVRAYEQYF
. | TRBJ1-1 | . | TRBV6-2/TRBV6-3 | TGTGCCAGCAGTTACCCGGGACAAGGGAACACTGAAGCTTTCTTT | CASSYPGQGNTEAFF
. | TRBJ1-1 | TRBD1 | TRBV6-6 | TGTGCCAGCAGAAGACAGGGCACTGAAGCTTTCTTT | CASRRQGTEAFF
. | TRBJ2-1 | . | TRBV9 | TGTGCCAGCAGCGTAGCGTCTAGCTCTTCGAACAATGAGCAGTTCTTC | CASSVASSSSNNEQFF
. | TRBJ1-1 | TRBD1 | TRBV19 | TGTGCCAGTTGCTGGACAGGGGGCGCGAACACTGAAGCTTTCTTT | CASCWTGGANTEAFF
few | TRBJ1-3 | . | TRBV15 | TGTGCCACCAGCAGAGATATAAAGGGGCAGCCTTCCTCTGGAAACACCATATATTTT | CATSRDIKGQPSSGNTIYF
. | TRBJ1-5 | . | TRBV7-8 | TGTGCCAGCAAAGGGGTTGGGAGCAATCAGCCCCAGCATTTT | CASKGVGSNQPQHF
. | TRBJ1-1 | . | TRBV7-2 | TGTGCCAGCAGCGTCACAGGTTCTCCCACTGAAGCTTTCTTT | CASSVTGSPTEAFF
. | TRBJ2-7 | . | TRBV5-1 | TGCGCCAGCAGCTTGGGGTCAGGATCCTACGAGCAGTACTTC | CASSLGSGSYEQYF
. | TRBJ2-5 | . | TRBV7-2 | TGTGCCAGCAGAATACCGGGGGAAGAGACCCAGTACTTC | CASRIPGEETQYF
once | TRBJ2-5 | . | TRBV30 | TGTGCCTGGAGTGGGGACAAGCCTCAAGAGACCCAGTACTTC | CAWSGDKPQETQYF
. | TRBJ2-2 | TRBD2 | TRBV5-4 | TGTGCCAGCAGCCTGGGGGGGTTGGGGACTAGAGGCACCGGGGAGCTGTTTTTT | CASSLGGLGTRGTGELFF
. | TRBJ2-4 | . | TRBV27 | TGTGCCAGCAGGAGGACAGATTTAGCCAAAAACATTCAGTACTTC | CASRRTDLAKNIQYF
. | TRBJ2-1 | . | TRBV11-2 | TGTGCCAGCAGCTTAGATGCGGGAATCGGTGAGCAGTTCTTC | CASSLDAGIGEQFF
. | TRBJ1-1 | TRBD1 | TRBV7-2 | TGTGCCAGCAGCTCAACAGGGGGCCCGAACACTGAAGCTTTCTTT | CASSSTGGPNTEAFF
. | TRBJ1-4 | TRBD1 | TRBV12-3/TRBV12-4 | TGTGCCAGCAGTCGCCAGGGGACAGGGCTGTTTTTT | CASSRQGTGLFF
. | TRBJ1-1 | . | TRBV29-1 | TGCAGCGTTGACATTCTGAGTCCCACTGAAGCTTTCTTT | CSVDILSPTEAFF
. | TRBJ2-5 | . | TRBV7-2 | TGTGCCAGCAGCCCCGGGACTTGGCAAGAGACCCAGTACTTC | CASSPGTWQETQYF
. | TRBJ2-5 | TRBD1 | TRBV11-3 | TGTGCCAGCAGCTTTTACAGGGGAGAGACCCAGTACTTC | CASSFYRGETQYF
. | TRBJ2-7 | . | TRBV6-5 | TGTGCCAGCAGTACGAGGGACACCCACTACGAGCAGTACTTC | CASSTRDTHYEQYF
. | TRBJ1-2 | TRBD1 | TRBV6-5 | TGTGCCAGCAGTCAAAACAGGGGTCCTTATGGCTACACCTTC | CASSQNRGPYGYTF
many | TRBJ1-6 | TRBD1 | TRBV7-9 | TGTGCCAGCAGCTTAGACAGGGGCCGGGGGTATAATTCACCCCTCCACTTT | CASSLDRGRGYNSPLHF
. | TRBJ2-3 | TRBD2 | TRBV30 | TGTGCCTGGAGAACGGGACTAGCGGACCGGAGGTGGACAGATACGCAGTATTTT | CAWRTGLADRRWTDTQYF
. | TRBJ1-5 | . | TRBV29-1 | TGCAGCGTCGTGGGGGGAACCGGGCAGCCCCAGCATTTT | CSVVGGTGQPQHF
once | TRBJ2-5 | TRBD2 | TRBV11-2 | TGTGCCAGCAGCTTACAAGCGGGGGGACAAGAGACCCAGTACTTC | CASSLQAGGQETQYF
few | TRBJ1-4 | . | TRBV4-1 | TGCGCCAGCAGCCAAGAGGGGCCCCTTAATGAAAAACTGTTTTTT | CASSQEGPLNEKLFF
. | TRBJ1-5 | TRBD1 | TRBV10-3 | TGTGCCATCAGTTCGGACAGGTGGAATCAGCCCCAGCATTTT | CAISSDRWNQPQHF
. | TRBJ2-3 | TRBD2 | TRBV4-2 | TGTGCCAGCAGCCAAATGACTAGCGGGGGCACAGATACGCAGTATTTT | CASSQMTSGGTDTQYF
. | TRBJ2-7 | TRBD2 | TRBV5-1 | TGCGCCAGCAGCTCATACGGGGGGTACGAGCAGTACTTC | CASSSYGGYEQYF
. | TRBJ2-7 | . | TRBV2 | TGTGCCAGCAGGGAGGGACAGAGAACGATCCACGAGCAGTACTTC | CASREGQRTIHEQYF
. | TRBJ1-1 | . | TRBV30 | TGTGCCTGGAGTGAAGGGGACACTGAAGCTTTCTTT | CAWSEGDTEAFF
few | TRBJ1-1 | . | TRBV19 | TGTGCCAGTAGTATAATGCAGGGAAACACTGAAGCTTTCTTT | CASSIMQGNTEAFF
. | TRBJ1-2 | TRBD1 | TRBV5-1 | TGCGCCAGCAGCTTGGGGCAGGGGGCTAACTATGGCTACACCTTC | CASSLGQGANYGYTF
. | TRBJ2-2 | TRBD1 | TRBV14 | TGTGCCAGCAGCCGAGGGGGCGACACCGGGGAGCTGTTTTTT | CASSRGGDTGELFF
. | TRBJ1-5 | . | TRBV2 | TGTGCCAGTAACAGGGGCAATCAGCCCCAGCATTTT | CASNRGNQPQHF
. | TRBJ1-5 | . | TRBV12-2 | TGTGCAAGTCGCCTTCGGGGGGCCAAAACGGGTGGCAATCAGCCCCAGCATTTT | CASRLRGAKTGGNQPQHF
. | TRBJ1-5 | . | TRBV19 | TGTGCCAGTAGTGGCGGGGTGGACCAGCCCCAGCATTTT | CASSGGVDQPQHF
. | TRBJ1-1 | . | TRBV20-1 | TGCAGTGCTAGAGCCGACAGAAGAGCTTTCTTT | CSARADRRAFF